This TCR beta chain was recorded in a study of blood T cell repertoires in COVID-19. At the level of the study: From the United States, Italy and Spain came samples of acute and convalescent COVID-19. PBMCs, B-cell-depleted T cells, or T cells provided the cDNA or gDNA that made up the material.

This clone was counted only a few times. In assigning cohorts, the study relied on participant-reported clinical history. Donors in Cohort 3 counted as recovered after two negative PCRs, clearance, or symptom resolution. Germline trimming cut 0 bases from V and 4 bases from J; bases unmatched to any gene: 3. The length of the CDR3 is 16 residues. The germline V gene encodes CDR1 SGHRS and CDR2 YFSETQ. Profiled with immunoSEQ multiplex PCR; TCRdb holds only in-frame clones, not every one. The profile covers some 130,000 clones, with 86% appearing a single time and under 4.5% taken by the ten largest. The TCR sequence derives from a middle-aged man who had recovered from COVID-19. The V call is TRBV5-1, the J call TRBJ2-1, with TRBD2 matching over 11 bases. Sequenced input: PBMCs or T cells enriched from blood (not recorded which). This CDR3 reads CASSLAGTSGYNEQFF. The CDR3 DNA is TGCGCCAGCAGCTTGGCTGGGACTAGCGGTTACAATGAGCAGTTCTTC.